The rows below give T cell receptor beta chains drawn from one sample of a study of blood T cell repertoires in COVID-19. The method was immunoSEQ multiplex PCR; TCRdb's version includes in-frame clones alone and lacks a portion of them. The data contain a few hundred thousand clones, approximately 80% of them singletons. Specimen: PBMCs or T cells enriched from blood (not recorded which). Receptor source: a man aged 40-49 years who had been exposed to COVID-19. Each CDR3 is given with its conserved first and last residue. Fields, in order: clone size, J gene, D gene, V gene, CDR3 length, CDR3 protein, CDR3 DNA. A D gene is named only where the DNA matches it firmly. Clone size is given for some rows only: seen once, a few or many times, or a class if the clone is expanded.

-,TRBJ1-6,TRBD1,TRBV18,16,CASSPAPGQDKLPLHF,TGTGCCAGCTCACCTGCCCCGGGACAGGACAAGCTACCCCTCCACTTT
-,TRBJ1-2,-,TRBV5-8,13,CASSYDSNYGYTF,TGTGCCAGCAGTTATGACAGTAACTATGGCTACACCTTC
once,TRBJ2-5,TRBD2,TRBV5-1,16,CASSLGGGTNGETQYF,TGCGCCAGCAGCTTGGGGGGAGGGACTAATGGAGAGACCCAGTACTTC
-,TRBJ1-2,-,TRBV14,13,CASSQQGIDGYTF,TGTGCCAGCAGCCAACAGGGGATAGATGGCTACACCTTC
few,TRBJ2-5,TRBD2,TRBV5-4,17,CASSLRLGGRAVETQYF,TGTGCCAGCAGCTTACGATTGGGCGGGAGGGCTGTGGAGACCCAGTACTTC
-,TRBJ1-2,-,TRBV29-1,15,CSVVAIGGRSAGYTF,TGCAGCGTTGTGGCGATCGGGGGGCGGTCAGCTGGCTACACCTTC
once,TRBJ1-2,-,TRBV19,12,CASSGDSPGYTF,TGTGCCAGTAGTGGGGACTCTCCTGGCTACACCTTC
-,TRBJ2-1,TRBD2,TRBV7-6,15,CASSFRLAAYNEQFF,TGTGCCAGCAGCTTCCGACTAGCGGCCTACAATGAGCAGTTCTTC
-,TRBJ1-1,TRBD1,TRBV18,14,CASSATTGSTEAFF,TGTGCCAGCTCGGCGACGACAGGGTCCACTGAAGCTTTCTTT
-,TRBJ1-5,-,TRBV7-9,13,CASSPSGPQPQHF,TGTGCCAGCAGCCCATCTGGGCCTCAGCCCCAGCATTTT
once,TRBJ2-6,-,TRBV11-2,16,CASSPFLSPGANVLTF,TGTGCCAGCAGCCCTTTTCTCAGTCCTGGGGCTAACGTCCTGACTTTC
-,TRBJ1-2,-,TRBV25-1,12,CASSIGLHGYTF,TGTGCCAGCAGCATTGGGCTGCATGGCTACACCTTC
few,TRBJ2-2,-,TRBV6-5,15,CASIRPLTNTGELFF,TGTGCCAGCATACGTCCCCTAACCAACACCGGGGAGCTGTTTTTT
-,TRBJ2-7,TRBD2,TRBV6-6,16,CASSPQPAGTASEQYF,TGTGCCAGCAGTCCCCAGCCAGCGGGAACCGCGAGCGAGCAGTACTTC
-,TRBJ1-5,TRBD1,TRBV19,14,CASSNPGGVQPQHF,TGTGCCAGTAGTAATCCAGGGGGCGTTCAGCCCCAGCATTTT
-,TRBJ1-1,-,TRBV30,13,CACLQGLGTEAFF,TGTGCCTGCCTACAGGGTTTGGGGACTGAAGCTTTCTTT
-,TRBJ2-1,-,TRBV19,14,CASSIVDNYNEQFF,TGTGCCAGTAGTATAGTGGACAACTACAATGAGCAGTTCTTC
-,TRBJ1-4,TRBD1,TRBV15,15,CATRVTGDTNEKLFF,TGTGCCACCAGGGTGACAGGGGATACTAATGAAAAACTGTTTTTT
-,TRBJ1-2,TRBD1,TRBV18,15,CASSPGDRVNYGYTF,TGTGCCAGCTCCCCGGGGGACAGGGTGAACTATGGCTACACCTTC